What follows describes a single T cell receptor (beta chain). Its matching antigen is unknown. The sample is drawn from a study of cytomegalovirus exposure and HLA in healthy donors. Researchers ran the PCR with 60 Vbeta and 13 Jbeta primers. Assay used: immunoSEQ multiplex PCR; TCRdb lists only in-frame clones, some missing. The sample lists approximately 180,000 clones, 60% to 85% occurring once. The study's findings and limits: CMV serostatus alone was available as immune exposure information.

The donors (healthy individuals) were bone marrow donors. Sequenced input: PBMCs. The receptor was derived from a woman aged 40 to 50 in good health and CMV-seronegative.

The CDR3 coding sequence is TGTGCCAGCCCCGGGAGAGGCCGACTCCGGCGGGAGACCCAGTACTTC. As protein: CASPGRGRLRRETQYF. This chain links TRBV25-1 with TRBJ2-5; TRBD2 is a possible D gene (6 bases). CDR3 size: 16 residues. V was cut by 8 bases and J by 5 bases, with 24 bases left in between. CDR1 MGHDK and CDR2 SYGVNS come from the germline V gene.